Shown below are 16 T cell receptor beta chains from a single sample sequenced in a study of blood T cell repertoires in COVID-19. Profiled with immunoSEQ multiplex PCR; TCRdb holds only in-frame clones, not every one. The repertoire consists of some 99,000 clones, with around three quarters occurring once and the leading ten covering around 4%. The sample consisted of peripheral blood. These receptors all stem from a human donor in a cohort sampled during active or convalescent COVID-19.

This CDR3 is CATSSTSGRLDEQYF. For the CDR3, the DNA is TGTGCCACCAGTAGCACTAGCGGGAGACTCGACGAGCAGTACTTC. This chain links TRBV24-1 with TRBJ2-7; 11 positions match TRBD2. Germline lookup yields CDR1 KGHDR and CDR2 SFDVKD. Trimming cost V 6 bases and J 5 bases; bases outside gene matches: 8. The CDR3 has 15 amino acids.

The chain uses TRBV2 and TRBJ2-4; 7 positions agree with TRBD1. CDR3 length: 16 amino acids. Per germline, CDR1 SNHLY and CDR2 FYNNEI. V shed 8 bases and J 1 base; nucleotides not matched to a gene: 11. The CDR3 region is CASVNRGVGAKNIQYF. The CDR3 coding sequence is TGTGCCAGCGTTAACAGGGGAGTTGGGGCCAAAAACATTCAGTACTTC.

The chain joins TRBV6-5 to TRBJ2-3; 7 bases align to TRBD2. Germline V gene lookup returns CDR1 MNHEY and CDR2 SVGAGI. The CDR3 sequence is 15 residues long. V trimming: 5 bases; J trimming: 0 bases; junction bases outside the gene matches: 5. CDR3 amino acids: CASSQSGVSTDTQYF. The CDR3 bases are TGTGCCAGCAGTCAGAGCGGGGTTAGCACAGATACGCAGTATTTT.

CDR3 nucleotides: TGTGCCAGCAGCCCAACGACAGGGTCCCGCAATGAGCAGTTCTTC. Protein sequence: CASSPTTGSRNEQFF. The rearrangement uses TRBV11-3 and TRBJ2-1; 7 bases map to TRBD1. This CDR3 contains 15 residues. In germline, CDR1 is SGHNT, CDR2 YENEEA. Trimming at V came to 5 bases and at J to 6 bases, leaving 10 bases not matched to a gene.

The chain employs TRBV18 and TRBJ1-5, with D possibly being TRBD1 (6 bases). The CDR3 runs 15 residues. Germline-derived CDR1 and CDR2 are KGHSH and LQKENI. Deletions cut 3 bases from V and 4 bases from J, with 13 bases between. The DNA for the CDR3 is TGTGCCAGCTCACCCTCGGGGGGGCCTAATCAGCCCCAGCATTTT. Translation gives CASSPSGGPNQPQHF.

The chain carries TRBV7-2 and TRBJ2-1; 8 bases map to TRBD2. J was trimmed by 6 bases and V by 5 bases; bases with no gene match: 9. Germline CDR1 and CDR2: SGHTA and FQGNSA. The CDR3 is 15 amino acids. The CDR3 spells CASSPPAGVVNEQFF. CDR3 bases: TGTGCCAGCAGCCCTCCAGCGGGAGTTGTCAATGAGCAGTTCTTC.

V is TRBV5-6 and J is TRBJ1-1, with TRBD1 matching 7 bases. The CDR3 extends over 16 amino acids. Germline values: CDR1 SGHDT, CDR2 YYEEEE. Trimming took 3 bases from V and 4 from J; bases not matched to a gene: 12. The CDR3 DNA reads TGTGCCAGCAGCTCCAGACATACAGGGGTGGGCACTGAAGCTTTCTTT. Amino acids: CASSSRHTGVGTEAFF.

The gene calls are TRBV18 and TRBJ2-5; D not resolved. Looked up from germline, CDR1 is KGHSH and CDR2 is LQKENI. Trimming took 6 bases from V and 1 from J, leaving 18 bases between them. The CDR3 is made up of 16 amino acids. The CDR3 nucleotides are TGTGCCAGCTCGTCGCGGCGGCACTCGCCCCAAGAGACCCAGTACTTC. This codes for CASSSRRHSPQETQYF.

The chain recombines TRBV19 with TRBJ1-2, with D possibly being TRBD1 (6 bases). Germline loops: CDR1 LNHDA, CDR2 SQIVND (reference sequence). Between the trimmed V and J ends, which lost 7 bases and 3 bases, there was a span of 15 bases. CDR3 length: 14 residues. DNA for the CDR3: TGTGCCAGTACTTTGCAGGGGATCGACTATGGCTACACCTTC. Amino acids: CASTLQGIDYGYTF. The whole variable domain, remainder taken from reference TRBV19 and TRBJ1-2, is DGGITQSPKYLFRKEGQNVTLSCEQNLNHDAMYWYRQDPGQGLRLIYYSQIVNDFQKGDIAEGYSVSREKKESFPLTVTSAQKNPTAFYLCASTLQGIDYGYTFGSGTRLTVV.

The rearrangement uses TRBV27 and TRBJ2-2; D is perhaps TRBD1 (6 bases). Germline V gene data show CDR1 as MNHEY and CDR2 as SMNVEV (reference sequence). V lost 11 bases, J lost 2 bases, and 18 bases lay in between. This CDR3 has 15 amino acids. This CDR3 is CASRGRTSNTGELFF. CDR3 coding DNA: TGTGCCTCCAGGGGAAGGACAAGTAACACCGGGGAGCTGTTTTTT.

The chain is built from TRBV7-7 and TRBJ1-3; 7 positions match TRBD1. This CDR3 region has 15 residues. The germline CDR1 and CDR2 sequences are SSHAT and FNYEAQ (reference sequence). The junction had 8 bases not matched to a gene; V was cut back by 5 bases and J by 4 bases. In nucleotides, the CDR3 is TGTGCCAGCAGCAACGGACAGGCGGTGGGAAACACCATATATTTT. Translating it yields CASSNGQAVGNTIYF.

This clone occurred a few times. The chain joins TRBV3-1 (or the pseudogene TRBV3-2) to TRBJ1-2, with 7 bases fitting TRBD1. The CDR3 is made up of 17 amino acids. Trimming took 3 bases from V and 1 from J; bases not matched to a gene: 11. Germline V CDR1 and CDR2: LGHDT, YNNKEL (reference sequence). The CDR3 region has the DNA TGTGCCAGCAGCCAGGGACAAACAGGGGACGGTAACTATGGCTACACCTTC. Amino acids: CASSQGQTGDGNYGYTF.

The V gene is TRBV12-3 or TRBV12-4, the J gene TRBJ1-2; D is undetermined. V shed 5 bases and J shed 4 bases, with 8 bases lying between them. This CDR3 is built from 12 residues. Here the CDR3 DNA reads TGTGCCAGCAGTCCGGGAGCCTATGGCTACACCTTC. The encoded protein is CASSPGAYGYTF.

The gene calls are TRBV5-4 and TRBJ2-1, with 9 bases identical to TRBD2. J gave up 5 bases and V 3 bases, and 6 bases lay outside the gene matches. CDR1 SGHNT and CDR2 YYREEE come from the germline V gene (reference sequence). CDR3 length equals 15 residues. The CDR3: CASSSRLAADNEQFF. The CDR3 nucleotides read TGTGCCAGCAGCTCCAGACTAGCGGCCGACAATGAGCAGTTCTTC. Based on the CDR3 plus reference TRBV5-4 and TRBJ2-1, the full variable domain is ETGVTQSPTHLIKTRGQQVTLRCSSQSGHNTVSWYQQALGQGPQFIFQYYREEENGRGNFPPRFSGLQFPNYSSELNVNALELDDSALYLCASSSRLAADNEQFFGPGTRLTVL.

The chain is built from TRBV27 and TRBJ2-3, with 7 bases lining up with TRBD1. After removal of 8 bases from V and 8 bases from J, the junction contained 10 bases not matched to a gene. Germline CDR1 and CDR2: MNHEY and SMNVEV (reference sequence). The CDR3 runs to 13 residues. This CDR3 is CASRTGGGSTQYF. The CDR3 DNA reads as TGTGCCAGCCGGACAGGCGGCGGCTCTACGCAGTATTTT.

The chain joins TRBV7-2 to TRBJ2-3; a weak D match, TRBD2 (6 bases). There are 15 residues in the CDR3. V dropped 4 bases and J dropped 2 bases, with 13 bases sitting between them. CDR1 and CDR2 from the germline V gene are SGHTA and FQGNSA. The CDR3 here is CASSSGLRNTDTQYF. CDR3 coding DNA: TGTGCCAGCAGCTCGGGACTCAGAAACACAGATACGCAGTATTTT.